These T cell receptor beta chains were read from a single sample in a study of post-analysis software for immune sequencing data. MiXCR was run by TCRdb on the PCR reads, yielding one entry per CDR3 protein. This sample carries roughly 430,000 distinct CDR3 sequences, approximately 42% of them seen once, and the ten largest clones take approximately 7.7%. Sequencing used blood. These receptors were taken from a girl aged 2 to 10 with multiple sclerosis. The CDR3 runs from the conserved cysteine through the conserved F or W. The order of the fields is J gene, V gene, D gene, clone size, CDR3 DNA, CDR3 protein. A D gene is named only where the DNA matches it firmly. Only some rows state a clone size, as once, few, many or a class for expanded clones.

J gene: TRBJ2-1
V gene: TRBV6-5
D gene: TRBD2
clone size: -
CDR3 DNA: TGTGCCAGCGAGTCCTGGCGGGAGGGCTTCGAGCAGTTCTTC
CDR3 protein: CASESWREGFEQFF

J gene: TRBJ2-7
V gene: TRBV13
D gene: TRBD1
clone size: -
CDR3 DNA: TGTGCCAGCACGTCTCGGGGCAGGGGGCGCGAGCAGTACTTC
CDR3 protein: CASTSRGRGREQYF

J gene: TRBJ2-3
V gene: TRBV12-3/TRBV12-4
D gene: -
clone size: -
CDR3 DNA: TGTGCCAGCAGTTTCAGAGCTCCAACAAGCACAGATACGCAGTATTTT
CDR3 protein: CASSFRAPTSTDTQYF

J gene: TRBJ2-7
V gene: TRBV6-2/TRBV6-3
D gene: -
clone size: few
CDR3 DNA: TGTGCCAGCAGTTACAGGGGCTCCTACGAGCAGTACTTC
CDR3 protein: CASSYRGSYEQYF

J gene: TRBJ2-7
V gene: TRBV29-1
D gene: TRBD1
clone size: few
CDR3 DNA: TGCAGCGTTGTCCGAACGGACAGGGGGCGAAACGAGCAGTACTTC
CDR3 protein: CSVVRTDRGRNEQYF

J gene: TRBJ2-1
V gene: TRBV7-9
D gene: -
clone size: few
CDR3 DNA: TGTGCCAGCAGCTTAATGGAGTTAAATGAGCAGTTCTTC
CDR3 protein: CASSLMELNEQFF

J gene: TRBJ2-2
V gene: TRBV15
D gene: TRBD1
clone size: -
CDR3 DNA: TGTGCCACCAGCAGAGATCTGGGGGACAGGGGCTCCGGGGAGCTGTTTTTT
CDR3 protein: CATSRDLGDRGSGELFF

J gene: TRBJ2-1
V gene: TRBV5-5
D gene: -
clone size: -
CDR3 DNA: TGTGCCAGCAGCTTGGACGGGAACGCCTACAATGAGCAGTTCTTC
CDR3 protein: CASSLDGNAYNEQFF

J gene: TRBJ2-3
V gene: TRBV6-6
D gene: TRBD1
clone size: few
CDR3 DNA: TGTGCCAGCAGTTACGACAGGGGTGCAGATACGCAGTATTTT
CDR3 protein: CASSYDRGADTQYF

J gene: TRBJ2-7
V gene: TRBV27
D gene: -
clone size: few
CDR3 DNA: TGTGCCAGCTCCCGGACAGTGGGCTACGAGCAGTACTTC
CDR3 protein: CASSRTVGYEQYF

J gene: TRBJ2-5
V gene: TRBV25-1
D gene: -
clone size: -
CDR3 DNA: TGTGCCAGCAGTGAGGATTGGGAGACCCAGTACTTC
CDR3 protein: CASSEDWETQYF

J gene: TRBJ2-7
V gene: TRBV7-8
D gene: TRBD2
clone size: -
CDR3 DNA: TGTGCCAGCAGCTTGTCTGTGAGTAGCGGGGGTTTCTACGAGCAGTACTTC
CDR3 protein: CASSLSVSSGGFYEQYF

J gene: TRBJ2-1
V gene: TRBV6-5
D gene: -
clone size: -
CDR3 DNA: TGTGCCAGCAGTTACACCGGCGGGGTGGGCTACAATGAACAGTTCTTC
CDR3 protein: CASSYTGGVGYNEQFF

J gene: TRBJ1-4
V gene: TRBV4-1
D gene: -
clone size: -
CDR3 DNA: TGCGCCAGCAGCCAGACCCCTCGAGAAAAACTGTTTTTT
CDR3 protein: CASSQTPREKLFF

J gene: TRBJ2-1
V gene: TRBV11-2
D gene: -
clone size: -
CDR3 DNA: TGTGCCAGCAGCTTAGAGGGTGACTTCAATGAGCAGTTCTTC
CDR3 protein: CASSLEGDFNEQFF

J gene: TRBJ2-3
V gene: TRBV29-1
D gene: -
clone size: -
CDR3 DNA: TGCAGCGTTGTGGAAGCGGAGGTAGATACGCAGTATTTT
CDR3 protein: CSVVEAEVDTQYF

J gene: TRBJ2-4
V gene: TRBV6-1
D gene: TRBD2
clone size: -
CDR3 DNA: TGTGCCAGCAGTGAGACTAGCGGGAAGGACATTCAGTACTTC
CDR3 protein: CASSETSGKDIQYF

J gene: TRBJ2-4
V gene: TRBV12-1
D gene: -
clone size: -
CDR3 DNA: TGTGCCAGCAGCTTTGTAGATGGTGGGGACAATATCGACATTCAGTACTTC
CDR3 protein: CASSFVDGGDNIDIQYF

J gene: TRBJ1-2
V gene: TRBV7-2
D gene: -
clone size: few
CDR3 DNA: TGTGCCAGCAGCTTAGGTAGGGGAGATGGCTACACCTTC
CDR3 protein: CASSLGRGDGYTF

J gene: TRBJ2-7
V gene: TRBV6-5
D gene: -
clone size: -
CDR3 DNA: TGTGCCAGCAGTTACTCGCTTGGGGGCAACTACGAGCAGTACTTC
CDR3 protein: CASSYSLGGNYEQYF

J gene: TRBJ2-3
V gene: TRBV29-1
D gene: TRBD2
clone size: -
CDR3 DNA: TGCAGCGTTGTTGCAGCGGGAGGTGAAGATACGCAGTATTTT
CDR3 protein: CSVVAAGGEDTQYF

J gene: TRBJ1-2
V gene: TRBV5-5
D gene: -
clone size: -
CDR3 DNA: TGTGCCAGCAGCTTCGTATTAGGACAGAACTATGGCTACACCTTC
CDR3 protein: CASSFVLGQNYGYTF

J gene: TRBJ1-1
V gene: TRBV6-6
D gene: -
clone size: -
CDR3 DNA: TGTGCCAGCAGTTACGGAGACGTAAACACTGAAGCTTTCTTT
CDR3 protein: CASSYGDVNTEAFF

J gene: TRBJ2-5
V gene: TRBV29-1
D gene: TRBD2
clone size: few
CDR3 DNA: TGCAGCGTTGGATTTGCTAGCGGCCCCCAAGAGACCCAGTACTTC
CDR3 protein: CSVGFASGPQETQYF

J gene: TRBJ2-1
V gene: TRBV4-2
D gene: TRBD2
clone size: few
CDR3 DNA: TGTGCCAGCAGCCAAGAACTAGCGGCCTCCTACAATGAGCAGTTCTTC
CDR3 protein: CASSQELAASYNEQFF

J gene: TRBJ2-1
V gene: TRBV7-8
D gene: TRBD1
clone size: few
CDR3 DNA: TGTGCCAGCAGCTTAGATAGGACAGGGAATGAGCAGTTCTTC
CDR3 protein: CASSLDRTGNEQFF

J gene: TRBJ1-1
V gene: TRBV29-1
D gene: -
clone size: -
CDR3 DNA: TGCAGCGTTTGTGCACAGGTGGGGGCTGAAGCTTTCTTT
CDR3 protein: CSVCAQVGAEAFF

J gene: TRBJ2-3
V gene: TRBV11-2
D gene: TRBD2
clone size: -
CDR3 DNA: TGCGCCAGCAGCTTAATTCTGGCTAGCGGGGCAGATACGCAGTATTTT
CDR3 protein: CASSLILASGADTQYF

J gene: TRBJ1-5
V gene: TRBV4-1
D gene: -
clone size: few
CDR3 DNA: TGCGCCAGCACCGAATTAGCAGGGGATCAGCCCCAGCATTTT
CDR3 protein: CASTELAGDQPQHF

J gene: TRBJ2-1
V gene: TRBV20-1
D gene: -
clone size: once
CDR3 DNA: TGCAGTGCGAGACGAACATTAAGCTCCTACAATGAGCAGTTCTTC
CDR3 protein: CSARRTLSSYNEQFF

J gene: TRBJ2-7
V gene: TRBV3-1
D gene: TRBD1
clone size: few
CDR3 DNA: TGTGCCAGCAGCCAAGTAGGGGACAGGGCCGAGCAGTACTTC
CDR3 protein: CASSQVGDRAEQYF

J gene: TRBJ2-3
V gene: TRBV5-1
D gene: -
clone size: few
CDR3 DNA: TGCGCCAGCAGCTTGTCGCCGCAAGATACGCAGTATTTT
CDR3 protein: CASSLSPQDTQYF

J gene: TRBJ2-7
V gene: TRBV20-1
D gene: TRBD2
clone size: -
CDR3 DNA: TGCAGTGCTGGACTAGCGGGAGGTTCCTACGAGCAGTACTTC
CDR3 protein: CSAGLAGGSYEQYF

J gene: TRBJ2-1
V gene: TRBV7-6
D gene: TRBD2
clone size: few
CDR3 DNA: TGTGCCAGCAGCTTAAGGACTAGCGGGGGGGTGAACTACAATGAGCAGTTCTTC
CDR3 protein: CASSLRTSGGVNYNEQFF

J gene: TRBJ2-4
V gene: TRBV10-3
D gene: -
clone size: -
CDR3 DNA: TGTGCCATCAGTGAGTCGAAGGGGGGCGGGGACATTCAGTACTTC
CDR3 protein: CAISESKGGGDIQYF

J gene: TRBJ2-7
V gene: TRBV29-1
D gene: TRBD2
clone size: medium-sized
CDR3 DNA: TGCAGCGTCCGGACTAGCGGGAGCTACGAGCAGTACTTC
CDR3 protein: CSVRTSGSYEQYF